This T cell receptor (beta chain) was sequenced in a study of CD4 T cells in relation to SARS-CoV-2 and coronaviruses. Before the COVID-19 pandemic, during about 2011-2018, CD4+ T cells were taken from unexposed donors. Isolation of CD4+ T cells took place after roughly nine days in culture. Broader study findings: Compared with monoreactive clones, crossreactive clones showed significantly weaker SARS-CoV-2 expansion.

Per germline, CDR1 MNHEY and CDR2 SVGAGI. The CDR3 length is 14 residues. The junction had 7 bases not matched to a gene; V was cut back by 6 bases and J by 2 bases. Here immunoSEQ multiplex PCR was the method, and the copy in TCRdb shows in-frame clones only, minus some. Here the sample spans about 31,000 clones, around 72% being singletons. On this clone: Its matching antigen is unknown.

The clonotype originates from a human donor in good health. This sequence joins TRBV6-5 and TRBJ2-7; 7 nucleotides line up with TRBD1. Sequenced sample: CD4+ T cells from PBMCs, cultured in vitro. In DNA, the CDR3 is TGTGCCAGCAGATCCCGACAGGGCCCCTACGAGCAGTACTTC. This gives the protein CASRSRQGPYEQYF.